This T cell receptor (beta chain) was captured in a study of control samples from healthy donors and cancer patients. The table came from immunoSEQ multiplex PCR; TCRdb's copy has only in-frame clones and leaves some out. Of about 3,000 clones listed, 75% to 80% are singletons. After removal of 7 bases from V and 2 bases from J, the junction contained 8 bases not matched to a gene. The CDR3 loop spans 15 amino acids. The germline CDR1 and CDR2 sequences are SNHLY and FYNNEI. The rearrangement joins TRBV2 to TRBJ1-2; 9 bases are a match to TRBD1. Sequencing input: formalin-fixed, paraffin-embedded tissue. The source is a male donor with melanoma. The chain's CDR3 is CASIRTGVGNYGYTF. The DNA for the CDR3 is TGTGCCAGCATCCGGACAGGGGTGGGAAACTATGGCTACACCTTC.